This T cell receptor (beta chain) was sequenced during a study of shared clonotypes between healthy human individuals. Study results and caveats: Sequencing depth was predicted to influence how clonotypes are shared among donors. Sampling included only blood; tissue repertoires likely differ.

As regards this clone: The target antigen is unknown.

Each cell subset's genomic DNA was divided evenly among several immunoSEQ plates. Using immunoSEQ multiplex PCR, the repertoire was profiled, and TCRdb retains in-frame clones only, with some absent. The sample has some 450,000 clones; around 77% are singletons. Germline CDR1 is MNHNY and CDR2 is SVGAGI (reference sequence). The CDR3 consists of 16 residues. V shed 7 bases and J shed 6 bases, with 22 bases lying between them. The V call is TRBV6-6, the J call TRBJ1-5, with D perhaps TRBD1 (6 bases). This sequence originates from a woman in her 40s in good health. Some clones in this sample may be carry-over from other donors' samples. Sample: PBMCs. CDR3 amino acids: CASTYRRTAGGQPQHF. CDR3 in DNA: TGTGCCAGCACCTATCGACGGACAGCCGGGGGTCAGCCCCAGCATTTT.